The clone carrying this T cell receptor beta chain was recorded a few times. Its antigen remains unknown. CDR1 SGHTA and CDR2 FQGTGA come from the germline V gene. CDR3 length equals 16 residues. V lost 5 bases and J lost 7; bases outside the gene matches: 14. This sample was included in a study of blood T cells in healthy people across ages. General observations from the study: Getting older went along with TCR beta diversity per million T cells dropping roughly linearly. More naive CD4+ cells and higher diversity marked long-lived donors relative to aged donors.

Primed by a sample-barcoded 5' primer and a J-beta primer mix, a second PCR proceeded for 7 to 11 cycles. TCRdb re-called the 5' RACE reads with MiXCR, one entry per CDR3 protein. The sample includes around 990,000 distinct CDR3 sequences, approximately 26% of them seen just once. These data also featured in a second study, about T cells of mothers and their children. From that report: For cDNA synthesis, the complete extracted RNA was used (roughly 1.5 ug per 15 ul).

J is TRBJ2-1 and V is TRBV7-3, with TRBD2 matching over 7 bases. The clonotype originates from a girl aged 2 to 10 in good health. Input material: blood. The CDR3 loop is CASSPWYVSGENEQFF. The CDR3 DNA sequence: TGTGCCAGCAGCCCTTGGTATGTGAGCGGGGAAAATGAGCAGTTCTTC.